This T cell receptor (beta chain) emerged from a study of blood T cell repertoires in COVID-19. About the research overall: Specimens from acute and convalescent COVID-19 originated in the United States, Italy and Spain.

The protocol was immunoSEQ multiplex PCR, while the TCRdb copy is restricted to in-frame clones and leaves out a portion. The data contain 100,000 to 150,000 clones, about 80% of them singletons. The receptor was isolated from a man in his 60s with acute or convalescent COVID-19. The sample was peripheral blood.

Here the CDR3 DNA reads TGTGCCAGCAGTTTCACAGGGGGCGGTTCACCCCTCCACTTT. The encoded protein is CASSFTGGGSPLHF. This chain joins TRBV6-5 and TRBJ1-6; 9 nucleotides align to TRBD1. The CDR3 extends over 14 amino acids. Germline CDR1 and CDR2: MNHEY and SVGAGI. With 4 bases clipped from V and 9 bases from J, the junction kept 4 bases outside the gene matches.